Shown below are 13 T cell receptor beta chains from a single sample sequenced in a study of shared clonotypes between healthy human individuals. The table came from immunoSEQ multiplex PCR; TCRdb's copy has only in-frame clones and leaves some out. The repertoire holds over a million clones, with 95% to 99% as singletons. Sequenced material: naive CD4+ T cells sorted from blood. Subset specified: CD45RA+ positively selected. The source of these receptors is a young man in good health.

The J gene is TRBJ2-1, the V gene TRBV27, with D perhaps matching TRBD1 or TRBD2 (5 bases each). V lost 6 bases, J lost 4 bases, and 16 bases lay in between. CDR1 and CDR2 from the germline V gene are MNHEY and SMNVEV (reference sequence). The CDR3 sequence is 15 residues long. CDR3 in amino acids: CASRDAGTAYNEQFF. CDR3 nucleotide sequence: TGTGCCAGCAGAGACGCCGGGACCGCATACAATGAGCAGTTCTTC.

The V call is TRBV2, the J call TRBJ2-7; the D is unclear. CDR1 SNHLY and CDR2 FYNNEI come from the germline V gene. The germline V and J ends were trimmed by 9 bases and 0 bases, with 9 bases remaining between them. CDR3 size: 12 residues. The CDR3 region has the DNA TGTGCCAGTAAAGCCATCTCCTACGAGCAGTACTTC. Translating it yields CASKAISYEQYF.

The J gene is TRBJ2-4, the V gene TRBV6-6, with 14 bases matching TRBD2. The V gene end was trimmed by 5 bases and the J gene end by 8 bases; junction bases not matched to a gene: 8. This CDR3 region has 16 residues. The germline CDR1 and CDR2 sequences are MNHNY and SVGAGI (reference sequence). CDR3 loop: CASSPGLAGDEDIQYF. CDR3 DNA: TGTGCCAGCAGTCCGGGACTAGCGGGAGACGAGGACATTCAGTACTTC.

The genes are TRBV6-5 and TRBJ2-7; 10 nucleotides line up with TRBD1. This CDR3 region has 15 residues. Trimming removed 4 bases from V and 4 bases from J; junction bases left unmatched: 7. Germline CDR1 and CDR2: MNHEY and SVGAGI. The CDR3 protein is CASSSDRGPGYEQYF. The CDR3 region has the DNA TGTGCCAGCAGTTCCGACAGGGGGCCAGGTTACGAGCAGTACTTC.

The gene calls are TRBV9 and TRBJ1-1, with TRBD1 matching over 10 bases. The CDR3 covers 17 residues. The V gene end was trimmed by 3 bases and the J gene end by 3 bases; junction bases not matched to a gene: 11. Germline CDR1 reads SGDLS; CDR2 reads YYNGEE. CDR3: CASSARPGTGEDTEAFF. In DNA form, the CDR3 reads TGTGCCAGCAGCGCAAGACCCGGGACAGGGGAGGACACTGAAGCTTTCTTT.

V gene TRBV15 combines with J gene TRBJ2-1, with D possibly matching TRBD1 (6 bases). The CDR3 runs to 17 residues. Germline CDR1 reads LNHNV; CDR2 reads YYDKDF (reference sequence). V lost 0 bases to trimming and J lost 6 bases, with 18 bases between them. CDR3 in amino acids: CATSREFGTGTRNEQFF. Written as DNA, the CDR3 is TGTGCCACCAGCAGAGAATTTGGAACCGGGACACGCAATGAGCAGTTCTTC.

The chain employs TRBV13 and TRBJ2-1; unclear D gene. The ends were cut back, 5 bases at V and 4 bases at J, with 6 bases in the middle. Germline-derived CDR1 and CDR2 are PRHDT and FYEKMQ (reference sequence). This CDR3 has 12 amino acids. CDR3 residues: CASSQKYNEQFF. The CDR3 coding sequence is TGTGCCAGCAGCCAAAAATACAATGAGCAGTTCTTC.

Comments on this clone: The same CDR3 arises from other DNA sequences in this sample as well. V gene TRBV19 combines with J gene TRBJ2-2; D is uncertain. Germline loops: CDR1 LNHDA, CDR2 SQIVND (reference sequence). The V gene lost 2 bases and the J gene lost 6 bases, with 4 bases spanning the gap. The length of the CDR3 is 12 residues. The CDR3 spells CASSIYPGELFF. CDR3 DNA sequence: TGTGCCAGTAGTATATATCCCGGGGAGCTGTTTTTT.

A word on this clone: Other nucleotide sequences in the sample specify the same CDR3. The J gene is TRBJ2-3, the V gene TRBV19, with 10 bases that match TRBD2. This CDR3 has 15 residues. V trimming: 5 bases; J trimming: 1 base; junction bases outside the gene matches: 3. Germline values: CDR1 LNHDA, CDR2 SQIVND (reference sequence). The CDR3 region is CASSSSGSGTDTQYF. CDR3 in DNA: TGTGCCAGTAGTTCTAGCGGGAGTGGCACAGATACGCAGTATTTT.

CDR3 in amino acids: CASSIDGAGRDNEQFF. DNA of the CDR3: TGTGCCAGTAGTATTGACGGGGCGGGACGGGACAATGAGCAGTTCTTC. V gene TRBV19 combines with J gene TRBJ2-1, with D tentatively TRBD2 (6 bases). The V end lost 3 bases, the J end lost 5 bases, and 17 bases lay between the germline ends. The CDR3 has 16 amino acids. Germline-derived CDR1 and CDR2 are LNHDA and SQIVND (reference sequence).

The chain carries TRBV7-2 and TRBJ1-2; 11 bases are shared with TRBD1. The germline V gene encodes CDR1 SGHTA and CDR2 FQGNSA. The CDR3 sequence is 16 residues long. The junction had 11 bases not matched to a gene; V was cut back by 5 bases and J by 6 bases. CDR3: CASSQFRTGGANGYTF. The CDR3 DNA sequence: TGTGCCAGCAGCCAATTCCGGACAGGGGGCGCGAATGGCTACACCTTC.

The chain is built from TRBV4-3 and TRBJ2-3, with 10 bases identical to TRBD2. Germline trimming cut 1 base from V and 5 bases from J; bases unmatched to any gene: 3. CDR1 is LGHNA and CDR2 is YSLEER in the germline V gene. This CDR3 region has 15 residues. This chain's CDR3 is CASSQAPSGRDTQYF. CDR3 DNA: TGCGCCAGCAGCCAAGCCCCTAGCGGGAGAGATACGCAGTATTTT.

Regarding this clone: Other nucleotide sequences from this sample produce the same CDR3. The chain's CDR3 is CASSLASVQETQYF. CDR3 bases: TGCGCCAGCAGCTTGGCCTCCGTTCAAGAGACCCAGTACTTC. V gene TRBV5-1 combines with J gene TRBJ2-5, with D hard to call. The V end was cut by 0 bases, the J end by 2 bases, with 8 bases between. CDR3 length equals 14 residues. Per germline, CDR1 SGHRS and CDR2 YFSETQ.